This passage covers 25 T cell receptor beta chains from one sample sequenced in a study of blood T cell repertoires in COVID-19. Produced via immunoSEQ multiplex PCR; TCRdb's table is partial and in-frame only. The repertoire holds about 35,000 clones, with roughly 85% as singletons. Sequences were obtained from peripheral blood. These receptors originate from a man aged 45-65 years with acute or convalescent COVID-19.

The chain joins TRBV30 to TRBJ2-3; weak D call: TRBD2 (6 bases). Per germline, CDR1 GTSNPN and CDR2 SVGIG (reference sequence). V dropped 2 bases and J dropped 6 bases, with 18 bases sitting between them. The CDR3 covers 15 residues. The CDR3 sequence is CAWSRDWPFTDTQYF. The CDR3 DNA is TGTGCCTGGAGTCGGGACTGGCCATTTACCGATACGCAGTATTTT.

CDR3: CASSLVRREGTDTQYF. In DNA form, the CDR3 reads TGTGCCAGCAGCTTGGTTCGCAGGGAAGGCACAGATACGCAGTATTTT. The gene calls are TRBV5-6 and TRBJ2-3; tentative D call: TRBD1 (5 bases). Trimming took 0 bases from V and 1 from J, leaving 12 bases between them. The CDR3 runs to 16 residues. Germline V gives CDR1 SGHDT, CDR2 YYEEEE.

The V gene is TRBV6-2 or TRBV6-3, the J gene TRBJ1-1, with 8 bases fitting TRBD1. From germline, CDR1 is MNHEY and CDR2 SVGEGT. This CDR3 spans 15 amino acids. V dropped 4 bases and J dropped 3; count of bases not matched to a gene: 7. CDR3 protein: CASSSRDRPYTEAFF. The CDR3 DNA reads TGTGCCAGCAGTTCCAGGGACAGGCCTTACACTGAAGCTTTCTTT.

The rearrangement uses TRBV3-1 (or the pseudogene TRBV3-2) and TRBJ1-6; D is perhaps TRBD1 (6 bases). This CDR3 comprises 14 residues. V gave up 4 bases and J gave up 9 bases, with 13 bases separating them. The germline gives CDR1 LGHDT, CDR2 YNNKEL (reference sequence). CDR3 loop: CASSPRTVGSPLHF. In DNA, the CDR3 is TGTGCCAGCAGCCCACGGACAGTAGGTTCACCCCTCCACTTT.

The chain carries TRBV18 and TRBJ1-1, with D possibly TRBD1 on 6 matching bases. Trimming stripped 6 bases from V and 0 bases from J, with 17 bases between. The CDR3 runs 16 residues. Germline V gene lookup returns CDR1 KGHSH and CDR2 LQKENI. The CDR3 loop reads CASSPNPQGLNTEAFF. The DNA for the CDR3 is TGTGCCAGCTCGCCAAACCCACAGGGTTTGAACACTGAAGCTTTCTTT.

The V and J genes are TRBV3-1 (or the pseudogene TRBV3-2) and TRBJ2-3; possible D gene TRBD1, 8 bases. The CDR3 covers 17 residues. The V end was cut by 3 bases, the J end by 2 bases, with 18 bases between. In germline, CDR1 is LGHDT, CDR2 YNNKEL (reference sequence). CDR3 loop: CASSQWEGQAYTDTQYF. CDR3 coding DNA: TGTGCCAGCAGCCAGTGGGAGGGACAGGCCTACACAGATACGCAGTATTTT.

The J gene is TRBJ2-5, the V gene TRBV3-1 (or the pseudogene TRBV3-2); tentatively, D is TRBD1 (5 bases). V was clipped by 4 bases and J by 1 base, with 16 bases between them. Per the germline V gene, CDR1 is LGHDT and CDR2 is YNNKEL (reference sequence). This CDR3 has 16 residues. CDR3 DNA sequence: TGTGCCAGCAGCCGTCTATCTGACAGACCCCAAGAGACCCAGTACTTC. Amino acids: CASSRLSDRPQETQYF.

The genes are TRBV7-6 and TRBJ1-4, with D maybe TRBD1 (5 bases). There are 14 residues in the CDR3. Per the germline V gene, CDR1 is SGHVS and CDR2 is FNYEAQ. Trimming took 3 bases from V and 8 from J, leaving 13 bases between them. The DNA of the CDR3 is TGTGCCAGCAGCTTGGGGCAGGGTTGGGAAAAACTGTTTTTT. Amino acids: CASSLGQGWEKLFF.

The rearrangement uses TRBV29-1 and TRBJ1-1; 8 positions match TRBD1. The CDR3 contains 12 residues. V was clipped by 6 bases and J by 4 bases; unmatched bases: 4. Germline V gives CDR1 SQVTM, CDR2 ANQGSEA. This chain's CDR3 is CSVQGGSTEAFF. CDR3 DNA: TGCAGCGTACAGGGGGGGTCCACTGAAGCTTTCTTT. Together with reference TRBV29-1 and TRBJ1-1, the CDR3 gives the full variable domain: SAVISQKPSRDICQRGTSLTIQCQVDSQVTMMFWYRQQPGQSLTLIATANQGSEATYESGFVIDKFPISRPNLTFSTLTVSNMSPEDSSIYLCSVQGGSTEAFFGQGTRLTVV.

The gene calls are TRBV12-3 or TRBV12-4 and TRBJ1-2, with D uncertain. V lost 5 bases and J 8 bases, leaving 15 bases between the germline ends. CDR3 size: 13 residues. The CDR3 nucleotides are TGTGCCAGCAGTCAATCCCTAACTAAAGGCTACACCTTC. The encoded protein is CASSQSLTKGYTF.

The rearrangement joins TRBV15 to TRBJ2-5; a weak D match, TRBD1 (5 bases). The CDR3 extends over 14 amino acids. CDR1 is LNHNV, CDR2 YYDKDF, per germline (reference sequence). V was trimmed by 1 base and J by 0 bases, leaving 6 bases between them. The CDR3, as DNA: TGTGCCACCAGCAGAGGGGGCGACCAAGAGACCCAGTACTTC. This translates into CATSRGGDQETQYF.

Written as DNA, the CDR3 is TGTGCCAGTAGCCCCCAGGGGAGCGGAAACACCATATATTTT. Translation gives CASSPQGSGNTIYF. The chain is built from TRBV19 and TRBJ1-3; D perhaps matches TRBD1 (6 bases). The CDR3 length is 14 residues. Trimming removed 6 bases from V and 4 bases from J, with 13 bases in between. Germline V gene data show CDR1 as LNHDA and CDR2 as SQIVND (reference sequence).

The chain employs TRBV19 and TRBJ2-5; 7 bases map to TRBD1. The germline gives CDR1 LNHDA, CDR2 SQIVND (reference sequence). This CDR3 is built from 16 residues. J lost 1 base, V lost 5 bases, and 10 bases had no gene match. The DNA for the CDR3 is TGTGCCAGTAGTCCGAGGGGACAGACATCCCAAGAGACCCAGTACTTC. Translation: CASSPRGQTSQETQYF.

The rearrangement links TRBV14 to TRBJ1-6, with 7 bases fitting TRBD1. The CDR3 consists of 15 residues. V was pared by 2 bases and J by 11 bases, with 9 bases of the junction left unmatched. Germline loops: CDR1 SGHDN, CDR2 FVKESK. The CDR3 bases are TGTGCCAGCAGCCAAACGACAGGGAGAGGGACACCCCTCCACTTT. This gives the protein CASSQTTGRGTPLHF.

The chain is built from TRBV7-8 and TRBJ1-2; D is uncertain. Germline loops: CDR1 SGHVS, CDR2 FQNEAQ. Trimming shortened V by 3 bases and J by 0 bases, and 2 bases separated the two germline ends. The CDR3 has 12 amino acids. The CDR3 loop is CASSFSNYGYTF. The DNA of the CDR3 is TGTGCCAGCAGCTTCTCTAACTATGGCTACACCTTC.

The chain carries TRBV6-1 and TRBJ1-1, with unresolved D. Germline V gene lookup returns CDR1 MNHNS and CDR2 SASEGT. The CDR3 consists of 15 residues. V lost 2 bases and J 1 base, leaving 11 bases between the germline ends. CDR3 DNA sequence: TGTGCCAGCAGTGAAACCTGGGGAGCGAACACTGAAGCTTTCTTT. Protein product: CASSETWGANTEAFF.

The CDR3 region is CASSPFTGTGGGFGVHEQFF. DNA of the CDR3: TGTGCCAGCAGCCCGTTTACCGGGACAGGGGGCGGATTCGGCGTTCATGAGCAGTTCTTC. V and J are TRBV7-6 and TRBJ2-1; 12 bases line up with TRBD1. CDR1 and CDR2 from the germline V gene are SGHVS and FNYEAQ. The CDR3 is made up of 20 amino acids. The V segment lost 5 bases and the J segment 8 bases; nucleotides outside the gene matches: 22.

The chain recombines TRBV6-2 or TRBV6-3 with TRBJ2-3, with TRBD2 matching 12 bases. There are 18 residues in the CDR3. V lost 2 bases, J lost 5 bases, and 11 bases stayed unmatched. The V gene's germline CDR1 is MNHEY and CDR2 SVGEGT. CDR3: CASSYPSRLAGVGDTQYF. In DNA form, the CDR3 reads TGTGCCAGCAGTTACCCCTCTCGACTAGCGGGGGTCGGAGATACGCAGTATTTT.

This clone turned up a few times. J is TRBJ1-1 and V is TRBV28; a weak D match, TRBD1 (6 bases). The CDR3 extends over 14 amino acids. Germline V gene lookup returns CDR1 MDHEN and CDR2 SYDVKM. V lost 7 bases and J lost 4, with 16 bases in between. DNA for the CDR3: TGTGCCAGCACCACGACAGGTGGGAGCACTGAAGCTTTCTTT. Protein: CASTTTGGSTEAFF.

The chain is built from TRBV12-3 or TRBV12-4 and TRBJ1-3; 7 bases agree with TRBD1. The CDR3 has 12 residues. V shed 4 bases, J shed 7 bases, and the junction held 1 base outside the gene matches. CDR3 region: CASSYRGNTIYF. The CDR3 nucleotides read TGTGCCAGCAGTTACAGGGGCAACACCATATATTTT.

The gene calls are TRBV12-3 or TRBV12-4 and TRBJ1-5; D not resolved. This CDR3 region has 13 residues. V was clipped by 2 bases and J by 2 bases, with 4 bases between them. CDR3 in DNA: TGTGCCAGCAGTTTACTCGGCAATCAGCCCCAGCATTTT. Its protein is CASSLLGNQPQHF.

The chain has TRBV24-1 and TRBJ1-5; D is unclear. Looked up from germline, CDR1 is KGHDR and CDR2 is SFDVKD. CDR3 length: 14 amino acids. V was trimmed by 4 bases and J by 0 bases, leaving 6 bases between them. CDR3 loop: CATSDLYSNQPQHF. CDR3 coding DNA: TGTGCCACCAGTGACCTATATAGCAATCAGCCCCAGCATTTT.

This clone has a handful of counts. The CDR3: CASSGYREGTEAFF. The CDR3 DNA is TGTGCCAGCAGTGGATACAGGGAAGGCACTGAAGCTTTCTTT. The chain employs TRBV25-1 and TRBJ1-1; perhaps TRBD1 as D (6 bases). The CDR3 runs to 14 residues. Germline V gives CDR1 MGHDK, CDR2 SYGVNS. The V end was cut by 4 bases, the J end by 4 bases, with 13 bases between.

V and J are TRBV29-1 and TRBJ1-2, with 8 bases identical to TRBD1. This CDR3 comprises 14 residues. The junction had 8 bases not matched to a gene; V was cut back by 0 bases and J by 8 bases. CDR1 and CDR2 (germline): SQVTM, ANQGSEA. CDR3 region: CSVEDWRTGIGYTF. The CDR3 nucleotides are TGCAGCGTTGAAGACTGGAGGACAGGGATAGGCTACACCTTC.

V and J are TRBV7-2 and TRBJ2-1; the match to TRBD2 covers 8 bases. Germline V gene lookup returns CDR1 SGHTA and CDR2 FQGNSA. After removal of 1 base from V and 3 bases from J, the junction contained 5 bases not matched to a gene. The CDR3 is made up of 16 amino acids. The CDR3 DNA reads TGTGCCAGCAGCTTAGAGGTAGCGGGGTACTACAATGAGCAGTTCTTC. It specifies CASSLEVAGYYNEQFF.